These 22 T cell receptor beta chains came from one sample sequenced in a study of T and B cells in COVID-19 patients. BIOMED2 TRB-A/B primer pools were used in multiplex TRB PCR. TCRdb called the multiplex PCR reads again in MiXCR, with one record for every CDR3 protein. The top ten clones hold approximately 6.5% of a sample with approximately 15,000 distinct CDR3 sequences, 29% of them seen once. TRB was amplified from about 260-540 ng of blood genomic DNA. The sequenced sample was blood. The source is a human donor who had recovered from COVID-19.

The chain employs TRBV12-3 or TRBV12-4 and TRBJ1-2; tentative D call: TRBD1 (5 bases). V was trimmed by 8 bases and J by 3 bases, leaving 22 bases between them. The CDR3 has 16 residues. This chain's CDR3 is CASGSYLNTRDYGYTF. CDR3 nucleotide sequence: TGTGCCAGCGGCTCGTACCTGAATACCAGGGACTATGGCTACACCTTC.

This clonotype was detected a few times. The V call is TRBV5-6, the J call TRBJ2-3, with 9 positions matching TRBD1. The CDR3 is 17 amino acids. V trimming: 3 bases; J trimming: 2 bases; junction bases outside the gene matches: 10. Germline CDR1 SGHDT, CDR2 YYEEEE. CDR3 in amino acids: CASSSLGGQGDTDTQYF. In nucleotides, the CDR3 is TGTGCCAGCAGCTCTCTAGGGGGACAGGGAGACACAGATACGCAGTATTTT.

This clonotype was counted at least ten times. The CDR3 here is CASSGRGGRGETQYF. The DNA of the CDR3 is TGTGCCAGCAGCGGGAGGGGCGGAAGGGGGGAGACCCAGTACTTC. V usage is TRBV13 and J usage is TRBJ2-5; tentatively, D is TRBD2 (7 bases). The CDR3 extends over 15 amino acids. CDR1 and CDR2 (germline): PRHDT, FYEKMQ (reference sequence). Trimming left V 5 bases short and J 5 bases short, with 18 bases between.

The CDR3 spells CASRDRTDAPTKNTEAFF. The CDR3 DNA sequence: TGTGCCAGCAGGGATCGGACGGACGCCCCGACGAAGAACACTGAAGCTTTCTTT. V gene TRBV6-5 combines with J gene TRBJ1-1; D call uncertain. The CDR3 is made up of 18 amino acids. Germline CDR1 reads MNHEY; CDR2 reads SVGAGI. Deletions cut 6 bases from V and 1 base from J, with 24 bases between.

This clonotype was picked up a small number of times. This chain joins TRBV5-6 and TRBJ2-1; maybe TRBD2 (6 bases). This CDR3 contains 18 residues. Germline loops: CDR1 SGHDT, CDR2 YYEEEE. Trimming took off 4 bases at V and 8 bases at J, with 28 bases between the two ends. The CDR3 loop is CASSVLGLPKLASDEQFF. CDR3 nucleotide sequence: TGTGCCAGCAGCGTTTTAGGACTACCGAAGCTAGCATCGGATGAGCAGTTCTTC.

This clonotype has just a few counts. This chain links TRBV6-1 with TRBJ2-2; possible D gene TRBD2, 6 bases. The CDR3 runs to 16 residues. Germline V lookup: CDR1 MNHNS, CDR2 SASEGT. Trimming cost V 0 bases and J 0 bases, with 8 bases left between them. This CDR3 is CASSEARGTNTGELFF. The CDR3 coding sequence is TGTGCCAGCAGTGAAGCGCGGGGTACGAACACCGGGGAGCTGTTTTTT.

The sample holds a few counts of this clonotype. The CDR3 DNA reads as TGTGCCAGCAGTTTTAGGGGGGCGCGGACTAATGAAAAACTGTTTTTT. This sequence encodes CASSFRGARTNEKLFF. This chain joins TRBV27 and TRBJ1-4, with a possible D match to TRBD1 (6 bases). This CDR3 is built from 16 residues. The V end was cut by 3 bases, the J end by 2 bases, with 13 bases between. In germline, CDR1 is MNHEY, CDR2 SMNVEV (reference sequence).

The table lists this clonotype with a few counts. One end of the junction varies from germline; a read error may be responsible. The rearrangement joins TRBV7-2 to TRBJ1-6; TRBD1 is a possible D gene (5 bases). Looked up from germline, CDR1 is SGHTA and CDR2 is FQGNSA. The CDR3 runs 15 residues. CDR3 DNA sequence: TGTGCCAGCAGCTTAGGAACAGGAACCAATTCACCCCTTCACTTT. Encoded protein: CASSLGTGTNSPLHF.

Only one count was recorded for this clonotype. The junction and the germline gene differ at one end; a read error may be behind it. The chain uses TRBV6-5 and TRBJ1-2; tentative D call: TRBD1 (5 bases). Germline values: CDR1 MNHEY, CDR2 SVGAGI. This CDR3 contains 15 residues. The CDR3 loop reads CASSYSGQTGSGFTF. CDR3 nucleotides: TGTGCCAGCAGTTACTCGGGGCAGACTGGAAGTGGCTTCACCTTC.

The chain combines TRBV19 with TRBJ1-5; 7 bases line up with TRBD1. Germline V lookup: CDR1 LNHDA, CDR2 SQIVND (reference sequence). The CDR3 consists of 16 residues. Unmatched junction bases numbered 8, after V lost 3 bases and J lost 3 bases. The CDR3 DNA reads as TGTGCCAGTAGTATCCCCCGAGGGGGCAACAATCAGCCCCAGCATTTT. Protein: CASSIPRGGNNQPQHF.

V and J are TRBV20-1 and TRBJ1-6; tentatively, D is TRBD1 (5 bases). V lost 5 bases and J 5 bases, leaving 25 bases between the germline ends. CDR1 is DFQATT, CDR2 SNEGSKA, per germline (reference sequence). The CDR3 covers 18 residues. The CDR3 coding sequence is TGCAGTGCTTCCCCCCGCAGGGTATCCGCCTCTAATAATTCACCCCTCCACTTT. Translated: CSASPRRVSASNNSPLHF.

The chain combines TRBV18 with TRBJ1-1; no clear D gene. CDR3 length: 13 residues. Trimming removed 0 bases from V and 5 bases from J, with 7 bases in between. The germline CDR1 and CDR2 sequences are KGHSH and LQKENI. In DNA, the CDR3 is TGTGCCAGCTCACCACCGGGAGATACTGAAGCTTTCTTT. It yields the protein CASSPPGDTEAFF.

This clonotype came up a few times. The genes are TRBV27 and TRBJ2-2; D not certain. This CDR3 spans 15 amino acids. Germline CDR1 reads MNHEY; CDR2 reads SMNVEV (reference sequence). The V and J ends lost 5 bases and 4 bases respectively, with 14 bases between them. In nucleotides, the CDR3 is TGTGCCAGCAGTCCATTTATTAGAAGCACCGGGGAGCTGTTTTTT. This sequence encodes CASSPFIRSTGELFF.

This clonotype was observed a few times. The V and J genes are TRBV20-1 and TRBJ2-7; D is unresolved. Per the germline V gene, CDR1 is DFQATT and CDR2 is SNEGSKA (reference sequence). The CDR3 has 12 amino acids. The germline V and J ends were trimmed by 0 bases and 6 bases, with 9 bases remaining between them. DNA for the CDR3: TGCAGTGCTAGAGATCGGGTCATCGAGCAGTACTTC. It translates to CSARDRVIEQYF.

The gene calls are TRBV6-2 or TRBV6-3 and TRBJ1-2; no definite D call. Germline V gene data show CDR1 as MNHEY and CDR2 as SVGEGT. V was cut by 2 bases and J by 7 bases, with 14 bases left in between. The CDR3 runs to 14 residues. CDR3 DNA: TGTGCCAGCAGTTACGGGCAGGCAAGCGGTGGCTACACCTTC. It translates to CASSYGQASGGYTF.

This clonotype was counted at least ten times. The V and J genes are TRBV27 and TRBJ2-7; D not resolved. Germline V lookup: CDR1 MNHEY, CDR2 SMNVEV (reference sequence). Trimming pared 2 bases from V and 6 bases from J, leaving 11 bases between. CDR3 length: 13 amino acids. The CDR3: CASSLNWRGEQYF. The CDR3 DNA follows: TGTGCCAGCAGTTTAAATTGGCGCGGCGAGCAGTACTTC.

This clonotype rates as medium-sized. The rearrangement joins TRBV19 to TRBJ2-6; tentative D call: TRBD1 (6 bases). The CDR3 extends over 15 amino acids. V was clipped by 6 bases and J by 2 bases, with 11 bases between them. Looked up from germline, CDR1 is LNHDA and CDR2 is SQIVND (reference sequence). The CDR3 DNA follows: TGTGCCAGTAGCGCGACAGGACCTGGGGCCAACGTCCTGACTTTC. The encoded protein is CASSATGPGANVLTF. The variable domain in full, with the rest retrieved from reference TRBV19 and TRBJ2-6, is DGGITQSPKYLFRKEGQNVTLSCEQNLNHDAMYWYRQDPGQGLRLIYYSQIVNDFQKGDIAEGYSVSREKKESFPLTVTSAQKNPTAFYLCASSATGPGANVLTFGAGSRLTVL.

This clonotype was counted only a few times. V gene TRBV6-2 or TRBV6-3 combines with J gene TRBJ2-3; 9 nucleotides line up with TRBD1. With V trimmed by 4 bases and J by 2 bases, 10 bases remained unmatched. Looked up from germline, CDR1 is MNHEY and CDR2 is SVGEGT. CDR3 size: 17 residues. The DNA of the CDR3 is TGTGCCAGCAGTTCCTGGACAGGGGACCGACCCACAGATACGCAGTATTTT. As protein: CASSSWTGDRPTDTQYF.

By sample share, this clonotype is medium-sized (0.01 to 0.1%). The chain couples TRBV19 to TRBJ2-3; D possibly matches TRBD1 or TRBD2 (6 bases each). This CDR3 contains 16 residues. Trimming left V 5 bases short and J 3 bases short, with 18 bases between. Germline assignment: CDR1 LNHDA and CDR2 SQIVND (reference sequence). The CDR3 loop reads CASSSQEGGLTDTQYF. The CDR3 DNA reads TGTGCCAGTAGTTCCCAAGAGGGGGGATTAACAGATACGCAGTATTTT.

This chain links TRBV5-1 with TRBJ2-2; D not certain. The CDR3 loop spans 14 amino acids. CDR1 SGHRS and CDR2 YFSETQ come from the germline V gene. V shed 4 bases and J shed 6 bases, with 13 bases lying between them. The CDR3 loop reads CASSQERGPGELFF. CDR3 sequence (DNA): TGCGCCAGCAGCCAAGAGCGAGGACCCGGGGAGCTGTTTTTT.

The table lists this clonotype with a few counts. CDR3 sequence reads: CASSPTSKAGELNTEAFF. As DNA, the CDR3 is TGTGCCAGCAGTCCAACCTCTAAGGCGGGAGAACTGAACACTGAAGCTTTCTTT. The chain combines TRBV27 with TRBJ1-1; D ambiguous. The CDR3 has 18 residues. Germline CDR1 reads MNHEY; CDR2 reads SMNVEV (reference sequence). V shed 5 bases and J shed 0 bases, with 22 bases lying between them.

This chain links TRBV6-5 with TRBJ1-5, with D unresolved. Looked up from germline, CDR1 is MNHEY and CDR2 is SVGAGI. V lost 0 bases and J 7 bases, leaving 7 bases between the germline ends. CDR3 size: 13 residues. CDR3 nucleotide sequence: TGTGCCAGCAGTTACTCCCAGACGCAGCCCCAGCATTTT. Translation: CASSYSQTQPQHF.